A selection of T cell receptor beta chains follows, all from one sample in a study of CD8 T cells in Susac syndrome. TCRdb ran MiXCR on the immunoSEQ multiplex PCR reads and lists one entry per CDR3 protein. This sample yields under 200,000 distinct CDR3 sequences, of which about 95% are seen a single time; around 0.15% belongs to the top ten. The sequencing input was CD8+ T cells from PBMCs. These receptors all stem from a human donor with multiple sclerosis. Each CDR3 is given with its conserved first and last residue. Fields, in order: J gene, clone size, D gene, V gene, CDR3 DNA, CDR3 protein. A D gene is named only where the DNA matches it firmly. Clone size is stated in some rows and not others, as once, few, many or a class when expanded.

j_gene: TRBJ2-7
abundance: -
d_gene: -
v_gene: TRBV20-1
CDR3nt: TGCAGTGCTAGGGTGGGTCTTCCCTACGAGCAGTACTTC
CDR3aa: CSARVGLPYEQYF

j_gene: TRBJ2-7
abundance: -
d_gene: -
v_gene: TRBV4-1
CDR3nt: TGCGCCAGCAGCCAAGACCAGATCGAGCAGTACTTC
CDR3aa: CASSQDQIEQYF

j_gene: TRBJ2-1
abundance: once
d_gene: -
v_gene: TRBV12-3/TRBV12-4
CDR3nt: TGTGCCAGCAGTTTACAGTCCCCAGTAGAGCAGTTCTTC
CDR3aa: CASSLQSPVEQFF

j_gene: TRBJ1-2
abundance: once
d_gene: -
v_gene: TRBV7-2
CDR3nt: TGTGCCAGCAGCTTAGCGGGCCGTTCGGGACATGGCTACACCTTC
CDR3aa: CASSLAGRSGHGYTF

j_gene: TRBJ2-7
abundance: once
d_gene: -
v_gene: TRBV3-1
CDR3nt: TGTGCCAGCAGCCAAGAGGGGTCTGGGCTCTACGAGCAGTACTTC
CDR3aa: CASSQEGSGLYEQYF

j_gene: TRBJ1-1
abundance: -
d_gene: -
v_gene: TRBV29-1
CDR3nt: TGCAGCGCCGGAGGGGGTGAGAGGGCTGAAGCTTTCTTT
CDR3aa: CSAGGGERAEAFF

j_gene: TRBJ1-2
abundance: -
d_gene: -
v_gene: TRBV27
CDR3nt: TGTGCCAGCAGTACCACCCGGGGGAGTTATGGCTACACCTTC
CDR3aa: CASSTTRGSYGYTF

j_gene: TRBJ1-1
abundance: -
d_gene: TRBD1
v_gene: TRBV9
CDR3nt: TGTGCCAGCAGCGTAGAGGGACAGGGGAACACTGAAGCTTTCTTT
CDR3aa: CASSVEGQGNTEAFF

j_gene: TRBJ2-1
abundance: -
d_gene: -
v_gene: TRBV7-9
CDR3nt: TGTGCCACCAGGGGACTGAACAATGAGCAGTTCTTC
CDR3aa: CATRGLNNEQFF

j_gene: TRBJ2-3
abundance: once
d_gene: TRBD1
v_gene: TRBV2
CDR3nt: TGTGCCAGCAGTGACCGGGACAGGGCTGCAGATACGCAGTATTTT
CDR3aa: CASSDRDRAADTQYF

j_gene: TRBJ1-1
abundance: -
d_gene: -
v_gene: TRBV20-1
CDR3nt: TGCAGTGCTAGGACTTACACTGAAGCTTTCTTT
CDR3aa: CSARTYTEAFF

j_gene: TRBJ2-5
abundance: -
d_gene: -
v_gene: TRBV7-9
CDR3nt: TGTGCCAGCAGGATAGACGAGTTGGAGCCCCAAGAGACCCAGTACTTC
CDR3aa: CASRIDELEPQETQYF

j_gene: TRBJ2-1
abundance: -
d_gene: TRBD1
v_gene: TRBV27
CDR3nt: TGTGCCAGCAGTTTCGGACAGGGACACAATGAGCAGTTCTTC
CDR3aa: CASSFGQGHNEQFF

j_gene: TRBJ1-2
abundance: -
d_gene: -
v_gene: TRBV7-8
CDR3nt: TGTGCCAGCAGCTCCAAGACCTACGGCTACACCTTC
CDR3aa: CASSSKTYGYTF

j_gene: TRBJ1-2
abundance: -
d_gene: -
v_gene: TRBV27
CDR3nt: TGTGCCAGCAGAAAAGGGGTGGCCATTGAAACTAACTATGGCTACACCTTC
CDR3aa: CASRKGVAIETNYGYTF

j_gene: TRBJ1-2
abundance: -
d_gene: -
v_gene: TRBV12-3/TRBV12-4
CDR3nt: TGTGCCAGCAGTTTACTCGTGACAGCCTATGGCTACACCTTC
CDR3aa: CASSLLVTAYGYTF

j_gene: TRBJ1-2
abundance: -
d_gene: -
v_gene: TRBV27
CDR3nt: TGTGCCAGCAGTTTAAGTCGCCAAGGCGGCTACACCTTC
CDR3aa: CASSLSRQGGYTF

j_gene: TRBJ1-5
abundance: -
d_gene: -
v_gene: TRBV6-2/TRBV6-3
CDR3nt: TGTGCCAGCAGTTCAGTATTCGGATTTCAGCCCCAGCATTTT
CDR3aa: CASSSVFGFQPQHF

j_gene: TRBJ2-1
abundance: -
d_gene: -
v_gene: TRBV5-1
CDR3nt: TGCGCCAGCAGCAGGGGGGGTTTCGATGAGCAGTTCTTC
CDR3aa: CASSRGGFDEQFF

j_gene: TRBJ2-1
abundance: -
d_gene: -
v_gene: TRBV30
CDR3nt: TGTGCCTGGAGGGACTTGAGCTCCTACAATGAGCAGTTCTTC
CDR3aa: CAWRDLSSYNEQFF

j_gene: TRBJ2-7
abundance: -
d_gene: -
v_gene: TRBV10-2
CDR3nt: TGCGCCAGCAGTGAGCAGGCAGGATCCTACGAGCAGTACTTC
CDR3aa: CASSEQAGSYEQYF

j_gene: TRBJ2-5
abundance: once
d_gene: -
v_gene: TRBV7-9
CDR3nt: TGTGCCAGCAGCTTAGGGGCGGGGACCCAGTACTTC
CDR3aa: CASSLGAGTQYF

j_gene: TRBJ2-5
abundance: -
d_gene: TRBD2
v_gene: TRBV27
CDR3nt: TGTGCCAGCAGTTTTTCCAGCGGGAGGAGAGAGACCCAGTACTTC
CDR3aa: CASSFSSGRRETQYF

j_gene: TRBJ2-7
abundance: -
d_gene: -
v_gene: TRBV30
CDR3nt: TGTGCCTGGAGTGTTGATAAGCCCGAGCAGTACTTC
CDR3aa: CAWSVDKPEQYF

j_gene: TRBJ1-5
abundance: once
d_gene: -
v_gene: TRBV27
CDR3nt: TGTGCCAGCAGTCCCGTCTTGGGGAGCAATCAGCCCCAGCATTTT
CDR3aa: CASSPVLGSNQPQHF

j_gene: TRBJ2-7
abundance: -
d_gene: -
v_gene: TRBV7-9
CDR3nt: TGTGCCAGCAGCTGTGATCGCTTC
CDR3aa: CASSCDRF

j_gene: TRBJ2-3
abundance: -
d_gene: -
v_gene: TRBV2
CDR3nt: TGTGCCAGCAGTGACCCGAAGGGGGGCACAGATACGCAGTATTTT
CDR3aa: CASSDPKGGTDTQYF

j_gene: TRBJ2-1
abundance: -
d_gene: TRBD2
v_gene: TRBV11-2
CDR3nt: TGTGCCAGCGGTTGGTCCGGTAGCGGGAGCTCTGAGCAGTTCTTC
CDR3aa: CASGWSGSGSSEQFF

j_gene: TRBJ2-2
abundance: -
d_gene: -
v_gene: TRBV13
CDR3nt: TGTGCCAGCAGCCCCTCCGGAACCGGGGAGCTGTTTTTT
CDR3aa: CASSPSGTGELFF

j_gene: TRBJ1-2
abundance: -
d_gene: -
v_gene: TRBV29-1
CDR3nt: TGCAGCGGATTCTTGAGCTATGGCTACACCTTC
CDR3aa: CSGFLSYGYTF

j_gene: TRBJ2-3
abundance: once
d_gene: TRBD2
v_gene: TRBV27
CDR3nt: TGTGCCACGACCCAAGCGGGGGGGGATACGCAGTATTTT
CDR3aa: CATTQAGGDTQYF

j_gene: TRBJ1-2
abundance: -
d_gene: -
v_gene: TRBV12-3/TRBV12-4
CDR3nt: TGTGCCAGCAGTCCCCGGAGGAGGGGGAGGGGATCGGGCTACACCTTC
CDR3aa: CASSPRRRGRGSGYTF

j_gene: TRBJ2-7
abundance: -
d_gene: -
v_gene: TRBV28
CDR3nt: TGTGCCAGCAGTAAACTTAGTCAACGGGCCTACGAGCAGTACTTC
CDR3aa: CASSKLSQRAYEQYF

j_gene: TRBJ2-3
abundance: -
d_gene: -
v_gene: TRBV10-3
CDR3nt: TGTGCCATCAGTGAGTGGTTTGCCCCTAGGGGCACAGATACGCAGTATTTT
CDR3aa: CAISEWFAPRGTDTQYF

j_gene: TRBJ2-4
abundance: -
d_gene: -
v_gene: TRBV5-6
CDR3nt: TGTGCCAGCAGCCCGATCGGGTCCGCGGGAATTCAGTACTTC
CDR3aa: CASSPIGSAGIQYF

j_gene: TRBJ2-7
abundance: few
d_gene: -
v_gene: TRBV28
CDR3nt: TGTGCCAGCAGTTTGGGGGGGGCCGACGAGCAGTACTTC
CDR3aa: CASSLGGADEQYF

j_gene: TRBJ2-5
abundance: -
d_gene: -
v_gene: TRBV3-1
CDR3nt: TGTGCCAGCAGCCAACAAGGACGGACCCAAGAGACCCAGTACTTC
CDR3aa: CASSQQGRTQETQYF

j_gene: TRBJ1-1
abundance: -
d_gene: TRBD1
v_gene: TRBV27
CDR3nt: TGTGCCAGCAGTTCTGGATACGGACAGGGAGGCACTGAAGCTTTCTTT
CDR3aa: CASSSGYGQGGTEAFF

j_gene: TRBJ1-2
abundance: -
d_gene: -
v_gene: TRBV29-1
CDR3nt: TGCAGCGTTCCTTTCAACCTTGATCCTAATGGCTACACCTTC
CDR3aa: CSVPFNLDPNGYTF

j_gene: TRBJ2-5
abundance: -
d_gene: TRBD2
v_gene: TRBV3-1
CDR3nt: TGTGCCAGCAGCCAAGATGATTGGGGGCCGCATCTAGCGGGAGCCTGGGGGTGGGAGACCCAGTACTTC
CDR3aa: CASSQDDWGPHLAGAWGWETQYF

j_gene: TRBJ2-3
abundance: once
d_gene: -
v_gene: TRBV5-1
CDR3nt: TGCGCCAGCAGCTGGGCCGGAGGGCCAGATACGCAGTATTTT
CDR3aa: CASSWAGGPDTQYF

j_gene: TRBJ2-3
abundance: -
d_gene: -
v_gene: TRBV3-1
CDR3nt: TGTGCCAGCAGCCAATGGCTAGCGTCCGAGGGGGCAGATACGCAGTATTTT
CDR3aa: CASSQWLASEGADTQYF

j_gene: TRBJ2-1
abundance: -
d_gene: TRBD2
v_gene: TRBV2
CDR3nt: TGTGCCAGCGGAACCGGGACTAGCAACAATGAGCAGTTCTTC
CDR3aa: CASGTGTSNNEQFF

j_gene: TRBJ2-3
abundance: -
d_gene: TRBD2
v_gene: TRBV9
CDR3nt: TGTGCCAGCAGCGGAACCCGTAGCGGGAGCACAGATACGCAGTATTTT
CDR3aa: CASSGTRSGSTDTQYF

j_gene: TRBJ2-7
abundance: -
d_gene: -
v_gene: TRBV27
CDR3nt: TGTGCCAGCAGTGGTAGACTCCGATCTCATTACGAGCAGTACTTC
CDR3aa: CASSGRLRSHYEQYF

j_gene: TRBJ2-7
abundance: -
d_gene: TRBD1
v_gene: TRBV2
CDR3nt: TGTGCCAGCACGACAGGGGAAAGCTCCTACGAGCAGTACTTC
CDR3aa: CASTTGESSYEQYF

j_gene: TRBJ2-3
abundance: once
d_gene: -
v_gene: TRBV7-9
CDR3nt: TGTGCCAGCTCCGGGGGATCAGATACGCAGTATTTT
CDR3aa: CASSGGSDTQYF

j_gene: TRBJ2-7
abundance: -
d_gene: -
v_gene: TRBV14
CDR3nt: TGTGCCAGCAGCCAAGAGTGGGGGTACGAGCAGTACTTC
CDR3aa: CASSQEWGYEQYF

j_gene: TRBJ2-7
abundance: few
d_gene: -
v_gene: TRBV11-2
CDR3nt: TGTGCCAGCAGCTTAGTAGGCCCTCGTGAGCAGTACTTC
CDR3aa: CASSLVGPREQYF

j_gene: TRBJ2-7
abundance: once
d_gene: -
v_gene: TRBV7-8
CDR3nt: TGTGCCAGCAGCTTATCACGATACGAGCAGCACTTC
CDR3aa: CASSLSRYEQHF

j_gene: TRBJ2-1
abundance: -
d_gene: -
v_gene: TRBV29-1
CDR3nt: TGCAGCGCACTAGGTCCGCGCAATGAGCAGTTCTTC
CDR3aa: CSALGPRNEQFF

j_gene: TRBJ2-5
abundance: -
d_gene: TRBD2
v_gene: TRBV7-9
CDR3nt: TGTGCCAGCAGCTCTCCGGGACTAGCGGGAGAGGGAGAGACCCAGTACTTC
CDR3aa: CASSSPGLAGEGETQYF

j_gene: TRBJ2-1
abundance: -
d_gene: TRBD1
v_gene: TRBV29-1
CDR3nt: TGCAGCGTGGACCACCGGGACAGGACGTACAATGAGCAGTTCTTC
CDR3aa: CSVDHRDRTYNEQFF